This TCR beta chain was captured in a study of cytomegalovirus exposure and HLA in healthy donors. Primers included in the PCR were 60 Vbeta and 13 Jbeta primers. Sequencing was performed with immunoSEQ multiplex PCR; in TCRdb, only in-frame clones are kept and a portion is missing. The sample consists of about 98,000 clones, around 75% of them appearing once. The CDR3 runs 13 residues. Trimming removed 2 bases from V and 0 bases from J, with 4 bases in between. Germline CDR1 and CDR2: KGHSH and LQKENI. The V call is TRBV18, the J call TRBJ1-1; the D is unclear. Input material: PBMCs. The receptor's source is a man younger than 30 in good health and CMV-seropositive. CDR3 region: CASSPDMNTEAFF. CDR3 DNA: TGTGCCAGCTCACCAGACATGAACACTGAAGCTTTCTTT.